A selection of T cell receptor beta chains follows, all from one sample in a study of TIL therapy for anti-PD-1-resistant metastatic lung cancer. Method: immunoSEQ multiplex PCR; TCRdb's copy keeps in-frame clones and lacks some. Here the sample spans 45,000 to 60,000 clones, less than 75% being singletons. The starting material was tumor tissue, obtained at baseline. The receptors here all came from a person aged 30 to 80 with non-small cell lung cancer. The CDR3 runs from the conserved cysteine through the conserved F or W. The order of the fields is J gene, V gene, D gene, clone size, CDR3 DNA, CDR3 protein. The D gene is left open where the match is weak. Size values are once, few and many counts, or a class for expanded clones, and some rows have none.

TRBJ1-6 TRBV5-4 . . TGTGCCAGCAGCGGGGGACGGATAAATTCACCCCTCCACTTT CASSGGRINSPLHF
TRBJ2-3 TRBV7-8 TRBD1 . TGTGCCAGCAGCCCGGGACAGGGCATAGGCACAGATACGCAGTATTTT CASSPGQGIGTDTQYF
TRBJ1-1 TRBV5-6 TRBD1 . TGTGCCAGCAGCTTTAGTTTACAGGGGTTCACTGAAGCTTTCTTT CASSFSLQGFTEAFF
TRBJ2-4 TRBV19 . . TGTGCCAGTAGTATGAGCGGGGCCAAAAACATTCAGTACTTC CASSMSGAKNIQYF
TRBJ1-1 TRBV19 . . TGTGCCAGTAGTAGACGGACGAACACTGAAGCTTTCTTT CASSRRTNTEAFF
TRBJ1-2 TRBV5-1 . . TGCGCCAGCAGGAGTCAGAACTATGGCTACACCTTC CASRSQNYGYTF
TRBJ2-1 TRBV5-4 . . TGTGCCAGCAGCTTCCGGGACTCTGTATATGAGCAGTTCTTC CASSFRDSVYEQFF
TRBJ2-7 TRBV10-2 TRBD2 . TGCGCCAGCAGTGGTAGCGGGGGGGTGGGCTCCTACGAGCAGTACTTC CASSGSGGVGSYEQYF
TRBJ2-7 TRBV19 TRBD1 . TGTGCCAGTAGTTTGACAGGGGCCTACGAGCAGTACTTC CASSLTGAYEQYF
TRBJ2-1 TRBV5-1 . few TGCGCCAGCAGCTTGGGGGTCAATGAGCAGTTCTTC CASSLGVNEQFF
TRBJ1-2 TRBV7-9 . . TGTGCCAGCAGCAACGGTGTGGGGTATGGCTACACCTTC CASSNGVGYGYTF
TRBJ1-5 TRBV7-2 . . TGTGCCAGCAGCTTAGCGATTAATCAGCCCCAGCATTTT CASSLAINQPQHF